The 5 T cell receptor beta chains listed next were all sequenced from one sample in a study of cytomegalovirus exposure and HLA in healthy donors. Primers for the PCR totalled 60 Vbeta and 13 Jbeta. TCRdb keeps only in-frame clones here, not all; method: immunoSEQ multiplex PCR. The sample includes some 110,000 clones, over 60% of them seen just once. The sequenced material came from PBMCs. These receptors all come from a woman aged 30 to 39 in good health and CMV-seronegative.

This chain uses TRBV28 with TRBJ2-7; D might be TRBD2 (5 bases). CDR1 and CDR2 from the germline V gene are MDHEN and SYDVKM. The CDR3 consists of 14 residues. The V end lost 2 bases, the J end lost 3 bases, and 11 bases lay between the germline ends. CDR3 sequence: CASSLIGDGYEQYF. The CDR3 nucleotides read TGTGCCAGCAGTTTAATCGGGGATGGCTACGAGCAGTACTTC. The entire variable domain, with the rest obtained from reference TRBV28 and TRBJ2-7, is as follows: DVKVTQSSRYLVKRTGEKVFLECVQDMDHENMFWYRQDPGLGLRLIYFSYDVKMKEKGDIPEGYSVSREKKERFSLILESASTNQTSMYLCASSLIGDGYEQYFGPGTRLTVT.

V is TRBV7-9 and J is TRBJ2-5, with TRBD1 matching 11 bases. There are 16 residues in the CDR3. V gave up 1 base and J gave up 4 bases; unmatched junction bases: 5. Per the germline V gene, CDR1 is SEHNR and CDR2 is FQNEAQ (reference sequence). In nucleotides, the CDR3 is TGTGCCAGCAGCTTAGGGGACAGGGGGGCAAGAGAGACCCAGTACTTC. Its translation is CASSLGDRGARETQYF.

This clone was recorded only once. The rearrangement links TRBV7-9 to TRBJ2-7; D not resolved. V was cut by 5 bases and J by 6 bases, with 11 bases left in between. Germline CDR1 is SEHNR and CDR2 is FQNEAQ (reference sequence). The CDR3 has 12 residues. The CDR3 sequence: CASSPDFPEQYF. CDR3 in DNA: TGTGCCAGCAGCCCCGACTTTCCCGAGCAGTACTTC.

This clone was detected a few times. The chain couples TRBV2 to TRBJ2-3; no definite D call. Germline V gene sequence: CDR1 SNHLY, CDR2 FYNNEI. Trimming removed 6 bases from V and 9 bases from J, with 10 bases in between. The CDR3 has 11 residues. The DNA for the CDR3 is TGTGCCAGCAGCCCCGCGGAGACGCAGTATTTT. Translating gives CASSPAETQYF.

The V and J genes are TRBV7-2 and TRBJ1-2, with D unclear. V was trimmed by 1 base and J by 4 bases, leaving 13 bases between them. CDR1 is SGHTA and CDR2 is FQGNSA in the germline V gene. The CDR3 contains 15 residues. The CDR3 sequence: CASSLGVISSYGYTF. In nucleotides, the CDR3 is TGTGCCAGCAGCTTAGGTGTGATTAGTAGCTATGGCTACACCTTC.